This T cell receptor beta chain was sequenced for a study of T cell responses to AZD1222 COVID-19 vaccine. The assay was immunoSEQ multiplex PCR, and TCRdb's table has in-frame clones only and misses some. The sample consists of roughly 130,000 clones, just over 85% of them appearing once. CDR1 and CDR2 from the germline V gene are ENHRY and SYGVKD. This CDR3 has 15 residues. Between the trimmed V and J ends, which lost 4 bases and 2 bases, there was a span of 15 bases. The clonotype originates from an adult in good health. The source was peripheral blood, collected on day 0 of MenACWY control vaccination. The chain carries TRBV10-3 and TRBJ2-7, with a possible D match to TRBD2 (6 bases). CDR3 in amino acids: CAISVRENLPYEQYF. For the CDR3, the DNA is TGTGCCATCAGTGTCCGGGAGAACCTGCCCTACGAGCAGTACTTC.